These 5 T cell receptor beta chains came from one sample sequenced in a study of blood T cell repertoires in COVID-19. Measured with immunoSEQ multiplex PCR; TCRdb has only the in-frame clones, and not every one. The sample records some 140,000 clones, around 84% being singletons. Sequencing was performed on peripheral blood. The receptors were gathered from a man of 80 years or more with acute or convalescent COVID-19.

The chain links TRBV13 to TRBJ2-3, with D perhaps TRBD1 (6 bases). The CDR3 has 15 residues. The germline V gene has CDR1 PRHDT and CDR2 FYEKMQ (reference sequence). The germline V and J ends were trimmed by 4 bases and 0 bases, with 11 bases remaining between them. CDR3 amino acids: CASSSGQSSTDTQYF. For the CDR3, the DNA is TGTGCCAGCAGCTCCGGACAGTCTAGCACAGATACGCAGTATTTT.

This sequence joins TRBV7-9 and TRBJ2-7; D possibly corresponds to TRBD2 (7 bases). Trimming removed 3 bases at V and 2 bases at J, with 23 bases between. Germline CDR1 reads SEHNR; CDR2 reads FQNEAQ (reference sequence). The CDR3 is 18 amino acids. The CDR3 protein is CASSFPSGGIDRTYEQYF. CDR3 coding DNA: TGTGCCAGCAGCTTTCCCTCGGGGGGTATAGACAGGACCTACGAGCAGTACTTC.

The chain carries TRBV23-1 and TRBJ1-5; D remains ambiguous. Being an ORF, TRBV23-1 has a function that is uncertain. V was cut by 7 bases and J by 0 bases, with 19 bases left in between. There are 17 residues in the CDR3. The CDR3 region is CASNPPTDPYSNQPQHF. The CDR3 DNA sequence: TGCGCCAGCAATCCTCCGACTGACCCTTATAGCAATCAGCCCCAGCATTTT.

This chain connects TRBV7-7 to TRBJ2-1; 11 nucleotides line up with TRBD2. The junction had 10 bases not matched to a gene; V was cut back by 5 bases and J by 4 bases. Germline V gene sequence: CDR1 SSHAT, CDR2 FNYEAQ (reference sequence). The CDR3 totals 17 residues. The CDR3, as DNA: TGTGCCAGCAGCCAAGGGGCTAGCGGGGGGAATTACAATGAGCAGTTCTTC. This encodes CASSQGASGGNYNEQFF.

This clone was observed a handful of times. The CDR3: CASSDPKGANYGYTF. The DNA of the CDR3 is TGTGCCAGCAGCGATCCGAAGGGGGCTAACTATGGCTACACCTTC. The chain uses TRBV7-8 and TRBJ1-2; tentative D call: TRBD1 (6 bases). Germline CDR1 is SGHVS and CDR2 is FQNEAQ. V lost 5 bases, J lost 0 bases, and 13 bases lay in between. CDR3 size: 15 residues.